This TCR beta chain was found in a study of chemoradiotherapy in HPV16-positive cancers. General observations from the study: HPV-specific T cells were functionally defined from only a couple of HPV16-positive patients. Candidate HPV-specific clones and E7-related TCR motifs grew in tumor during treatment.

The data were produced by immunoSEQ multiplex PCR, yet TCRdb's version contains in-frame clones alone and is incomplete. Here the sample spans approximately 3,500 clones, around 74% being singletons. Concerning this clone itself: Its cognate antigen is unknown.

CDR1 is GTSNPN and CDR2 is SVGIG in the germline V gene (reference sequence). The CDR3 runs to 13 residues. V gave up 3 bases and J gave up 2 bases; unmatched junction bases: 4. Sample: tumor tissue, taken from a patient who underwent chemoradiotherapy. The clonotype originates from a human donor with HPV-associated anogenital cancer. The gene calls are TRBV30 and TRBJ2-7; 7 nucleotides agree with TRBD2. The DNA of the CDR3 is TGTGCCTGGAGCGCCGGGAGGACCTACGAGCAGTACTTC. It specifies CAWSAGRTYEQYF.